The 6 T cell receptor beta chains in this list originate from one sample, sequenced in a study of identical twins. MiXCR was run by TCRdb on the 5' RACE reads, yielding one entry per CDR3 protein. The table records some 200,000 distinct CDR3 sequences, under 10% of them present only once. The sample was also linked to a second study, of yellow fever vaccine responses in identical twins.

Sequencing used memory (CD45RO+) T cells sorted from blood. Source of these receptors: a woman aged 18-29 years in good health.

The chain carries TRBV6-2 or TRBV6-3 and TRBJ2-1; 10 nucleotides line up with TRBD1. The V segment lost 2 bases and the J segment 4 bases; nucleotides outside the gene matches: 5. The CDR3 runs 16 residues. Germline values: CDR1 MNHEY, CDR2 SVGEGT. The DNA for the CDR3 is TGTGCCAGCAGTTACCCGACAGGGGGCGGTTACAATGAGCAGTTCTTC. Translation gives CASSYPTGGGYNEQFF.

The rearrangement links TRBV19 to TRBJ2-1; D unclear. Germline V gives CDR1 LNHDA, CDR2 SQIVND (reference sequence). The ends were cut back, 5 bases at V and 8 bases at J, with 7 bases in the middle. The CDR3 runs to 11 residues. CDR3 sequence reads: CASSPTYEQFF. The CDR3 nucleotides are TGTGCCAGTAGTCCTACGTATGAGCAGTTCTTC.

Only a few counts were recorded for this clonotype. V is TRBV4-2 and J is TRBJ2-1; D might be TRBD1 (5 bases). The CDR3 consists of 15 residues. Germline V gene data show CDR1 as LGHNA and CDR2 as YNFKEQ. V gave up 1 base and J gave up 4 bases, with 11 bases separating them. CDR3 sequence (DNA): TGTGCCAGCAGCCAAGGGACACAGGCTTACAATGAGCAGTTCTTC. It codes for CASSQGTQAYNEQFF.

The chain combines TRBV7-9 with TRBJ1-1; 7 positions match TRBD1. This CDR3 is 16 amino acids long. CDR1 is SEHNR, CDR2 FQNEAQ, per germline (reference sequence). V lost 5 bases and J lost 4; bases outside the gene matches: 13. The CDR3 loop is CASSPRGRGPSTEAFF. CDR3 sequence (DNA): TGTGCCAGCAGCCCCCGGGGAAGGGGGCCGAGCACTGAAGCTTTCTTT.

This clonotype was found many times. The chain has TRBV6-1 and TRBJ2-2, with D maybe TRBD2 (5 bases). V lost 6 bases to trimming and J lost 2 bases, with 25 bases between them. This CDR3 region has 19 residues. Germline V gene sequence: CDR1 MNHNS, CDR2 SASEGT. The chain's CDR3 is CASSRKSGIWFQNTGELFF. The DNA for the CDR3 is TGTGCCAGCAGCCGAAAATCCGGGATCTGGTTTCAAAACACCGGGGAGCTGTTTTTT.

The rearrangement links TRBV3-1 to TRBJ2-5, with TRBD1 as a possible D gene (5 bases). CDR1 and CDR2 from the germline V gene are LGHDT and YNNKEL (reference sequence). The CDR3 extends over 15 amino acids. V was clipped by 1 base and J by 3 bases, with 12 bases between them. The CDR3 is CASSQGGAGKETQYF. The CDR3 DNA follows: TGTGCCAGCAGCCAAGGTGGGGCAGGGAAAGAGACCCAGTACTTC.